The 26 T cell receptor beta chains below all came from one sample that was sequenced in a study of cytomegalovirus exposure and HLA in healthy donors. This PCR relied on a set of 60 Vbeta primers and 13 Jbeta primers. Data came from immunoSEQ multiplex PCR; TCRdb stores just in-frame clones and leaves some out. The sample has around 180,000 clones, over 70% seen once. Sequencing was performed on PBMCs. These receptors were taken from a boy aged 2 to 9 in good health and CMV-seronegative.

The sample holds one count of this clone. The V and J genes are TRBV5-1 and TRBJ2-3; TRBD2 aligns across 10 bases. The CDR3 covers 17 residues. V trimming: 2 bases; J trimming: 1 base; junction bases outside the gene matches: 7. Per germline, CDR1 SGHRS and CDR2 YFSETQ. CDR3 DNA sequence: TGCGCCAGCAGCTTACCTAGCGGGAGATCGGGCACAGATACGCAGTATTTT. Translation gives CASSLPSGRSGTDTQYF.

V gene TRBV30 combines with J gene TRBJ2-5, with a possible D match to TRBD2 (6 bases). The germline gives CDR1 GTSNPN, CDR2 SVGIG (reference sequence). The ends were cut back, 3 bases at V and 5 bases at J, with 13 bases in the middle. The CDR3 sequence is 13 residues long. The CDR3: CAWSHGGAETQYF. The CDR3 DNA sequence: TGTGCCTGGAGCCACGGAGGGGCGGAGACCCAGTACTTC. The full variable domain, in which reference TRBV30 and TRBJ2-5 provide the parts outside the CDR3, is SQTIHQWPATLVQPVGSPLSLECTVEGTSNPNLYWYRQAAGRGLQLLFYSVGIGQISSEVPQNLSASRPQDRQFILSSKKLLLSDSGFYLCAWSHGGAETQYFGPGTRLLVL.

V usage is TRBV5-1 and J usage is TRBJ2-5; 14 positions match TRBD2. The V segment lost 6 bases and the J segment 9 bases; nucleotides outside the gene matches: 10. The germline gives CDR1 SGHRS, CDR2 YFSETQ. This CDR3 has 15 amino acids. The CDR3, as DNA: TGCGCCAGCACCCCGACTAGCGGGAGGGCCGCGGCCCAGTACTTC. This translates into CASTPTSGRAAAQYF.

The chain recombines TRBV27 with TRBJ2-5; TRBD1 matches at 8 bases. The CDR3 spans 16 residues. Germline V gene sequence: CDR1 MNHEY, CDR2 SMNVEV (reference sequence). Trimming took 5 bases from V and 1 from J; bases not matched to a gene: 9. This CDR3 reads CASSRQGSLLQETQYF. DNA for the CDR3: TGTGCCAGCAGTAGACAGGGGTCCTTACTCCAAGAGACCCAGTACTTC.

The V gene is TRBV4-1, the J gene TRBJ2-7; a weak D match, TRBD2 (5 bases). This CDR3 is 14 amino acids long. The ends were cut back, 2 bases at V and 2 bases at J, with 10 bases in the middle. Germline V lookup: CDR1 MGHRA, CDR2 YSYEKL. CDR3 nucleotides: TGCGCCAGCAGCCAACTACTAGGAACCTACGAGCAGTACGTC. It translates to CASSQLLGTYEQYV.

This chain uses TRBV7-2 with TRBJ2-7, with a possible D match to TRBD2 (6 bases). In germline, CDR1 is SGHTA, CDR2 FQGNSA. The CDR3 spans 15 residues. The germline V and J ends were trimmed by 0 bases and 7 bases, with 16 bases remaining between them. The CDR3 DNA reads as TGTGCCAGCAGCTTAGCCCCGGGCCCCCGGGGGGAGCAGTACTTC. Translated: CASSLAPGPRGEQYF.

The V gene is TRBV25-1, the J gene TRBJ2-7; 7 bases fit TRBD2. Germline V lookup: CDR1 MGHDK, CDR2 SYGVNS. The CDR3 is made up of 14 amino acids. The ends lost 5 bases at V and 4 bases at J; junction bases unmatched: 8. DNA for the CDR3: TGTGCCAGCAGTCCTAGCGGCATATTTTACGAGCAGTACTTC. Protein: CASSPSGIFYEQYF.

The rearrangement links TRBV12-5 to TRBJ2-7; tentatively, D is TRBD1 (5 bases). Germline V gene sequence: CDR1 LGHNT, CDR2 FRNRAP. This CDR3 has 14 amino acids. Deletions cut 4 bases from V and 4 bases from J, with 14 bases between. DNA for the CDR3: TGTGCTAGTGGTTCCTCAGGGATCGGTTACGAGCAGTACTTC. Residues: CASGSSGIGYEQYF.

The V call is TRBV30, the J call TRBJ1-6; a weak D match, TRBD1 (6 bases). The CDR3 sequence is 14 residues long. The germline V gene has CDR1 GTSNPN and CDR2 SVGIG (reference sequence). The V and J ends lost 3 bases and 7 bases respectively, with 13 bases between them. The CDR3 DNA is TGTGCCTGGAGACAGGGCTTCTGGAATTCACCCCTCCACTTT. Protein: CAWRQGFWNSPLHF.

The rearrangement joins TRBV9 to TRBJ2-3, with a weak D call TRBD2 (5 bases). Trimming left V 2 bases short and J 5 bases short, with 12 bases between. The CDR3 loop spans 14 amino acids. Looked up from germline, CDR1 is SGDLS and CDR2 is YYNGEE. CDR3 sequence: CASSVGPRGDTQYF. The CDR3 coding sequence is TGTGCCAGCAGCGTTGGTCCTCGGGGAGATACGCAGTATTTT.

This chain connects TRBV29-1 to TRBJ1-2, with D perhaps matching TRBD1 (5 bases). Trimming cost V 4 bases and J 4 bases, with 13 bases left between them. The CDR3 has 13 amino acids. Germline CDR1 is SQVTM and CDR2 is ANQGSEA. The CDR3 sequence is CSVGGEGTYGYTF. The CDR3 nucleotides are TGCAGCGTTGGGGGGGAGGGAACCTATGGCTACACCTTC.

The V call is TRBV7-9, the J call TRBJ2-1; the match to TRBD2 covers 10 bases. CDR1 is SEHNR, CDR2 FQNEAQ, per germline (reference sequence). The CDR3 length is 15 residues. Unmatched junction bases numbered 5, after V lost 1 base and J lost 8 bases. CDR3 region: CASSLVAGGIDEQFF. The CDR3 nucleotides read TGTGCCAGCAGCTTAGTAGCGGGAGGAATCGATGAGCAGTTCTTC.

CDR3 sequence reads: CAWSPTGTYEQYF. The CDR3, as DNA: TGTGCCTGGAGTCCGACAGGAACCTACGAGCAGTACTTC. The chain links TRBV30 to TRBJ2-7; a weak D match, TRBD1 (6 bases). The germline V gene has CDR1 GTSNPN and CDR2 SVGIG (reference sequence). The V end lost 2 bases, the J end lost 2 bases, and 10 bases lay between the germline ends. There are 13 residues in the CDR3.

This clone showed up just once. The chain links TRBV5-5 to TRBJ2-7, with 7 bases identical to TRBD1. The CDR3 has 15 amino acids. V shed 4 bases and J 3 bases; nucleotides not matched to a gene: 10. CDR1 and CDR2 from the germline V gene are SGHKS and YYEKEE (reference sequence). The CDR3 DNA follows: TGTGCCAGCAGCACGGGACAGCTCAATCACTACGAGCAGTACGTC. Amino acids: CASSTGQLNHYEQYV.

The chain joins TRBV18 to TRBJ2-2; unclear D gene. V was shortened by 1 base and J by 3 bases, with 12 bases between the two germline ends. The V gene's germline CDR1 is KGHSH and CDR2 LQKENI. CDR3 length: 16 amino acids. The CDR3 sequence is CASSPRRLTHTGELFF. The CDR3 DNA follows: TGTGCCAGCTCACCACGGCGACTTACGCACACCGGGGAGCTGTTTTTT. Filled out from reference TRBV18 and TRBJ2-2, the complete variable domain reads NAGVMQNPRHLVRRRGQEARLRCSPMKGHSHVYWYRQLPEEGLKFMVYLQKENIIDESGMPKERFSAEFPKEGPSILRIQQVVRGDSAAYFCASSPRRLTHTGELFFGEGSRLTVL.

The rearrangement links TRBV5-1 to TRBJ2-5; 8 bases agree with TRBD1. Germline V gene lookup returns CDR1 SGHRS and CDR2 YFSETQ. This CDR3 comprises 17 residues. With V trimmed by 3 bases and J by 1 base, 11 bases remained unmatched. The CDR3 protein is CASSSGNRDRSQETQYF. The CDR3 DNA reads TGCGCCAGCAGCTCGGGAAACCGGGACAGGTCCCAAGAGACCCAGTACTTC. Full variable domain (rest looked up from reference TRBV5-1 and TRBJ2-5): KAGVTQTPRYLIKTRGQQVTLSCSPISGHRSVSWYQQTPGQGLQFLFEYFSETQRNKGNFPGRFSGRQFSNSRSEMNVSTLELGDSALYLCASSSGNRDRSQETQYFGPGTRLLVL.

This rearrangement joins TRBV4-1 to TRBJ2-5; D remains ambiguous. Per germline, CDR1 MGHRA and CDR2 YSYEKL. The V and J ends lost 0 bases and 0 bases respectively, with 5 bases between them. CDR3 size: 14 residues. The CDR3 sequence: CASSQDLYQETQYF. The CDR3 DNA follows: TGCGCCAGCAGCCAAGATCTGTACCAAGAGACCCAGTACTTC.

Details on this clone: One end of the junction fails to match germline, which may point to a read error. The chain uses TRBV7-9 and TRBJ2-7, with D maybe TRBD1 (6 bases). This CDR3 is 18 amino acids long. Per germline, CDR1 SEHNR and CDR2 FQNEAQ (reference sequence). The CDR3, as DNA: TGTTCCAGCAGCTTAGGGGCAGGGGCTAGTAGTTCATGGAACGAGCAGTACTTC. This encodes CSSSLGAGASSSWNEQYF.

This clone was seen a handful of times. V is TRBV29-1 and J is TRBJ2-2; tentative D call: TRBD2 (6 bases). Germline V lookup: CDR1 SQVTM, CDR2 ANQGSEA. This CDR3 spans 12 amino acids. V gave up 6 bases and J gave up 6 bases, with 11 bases separating them. As DNA, the CDR3 is TGCAGCGTAGGGACTCGATCCGGGGAGCTGTTTTTT. This codes for CSVGTRSGELFF.

This chain connects TRBV11-2 to TRBJ2-1, with TRBD1 as a possible D gene (6 bases). Trimming took off 4 bases at V and 8 bases at J, with 18 bases between the two ends. The germline CDR1 and CDR2 sequences are SGHAT and FQNNGV. The CDR3 spans 15 residues. CDR3 nucleotide sequence: TGTGCCAGCAGCTCAATACAGGGAACGGGCGATGAGCAGTTCTTC. This codes for CASSSIQGTGDEQFF.

Comments on this clone: The same CDR3 is also encoded by other DNA sequences in this sample. The rearrangement uses TRBV5-8 and TRBJ2-3; 11 bases agree with TRBD2. With V trimmed by 0 bases and J by 5 bases, 2 bases remained unmatched. This CDR3 has 15 residues. CDR1 is SGHTS and CDR2 is YDEGEE in the germline V gene. The CDR3 protein is CASSLGLAGGDTQYF. DNA for the CDR3: TGTGCCAGCAGCTTGGGTCTAGCGGGGGGAGATACGCAGTATTTT.

The count of this clone is one. This chain connects TRBV6-1 to TRBJ2-3; 8 bases agree with TRBD1. The CDR3 loop spans 15 amino acids. With V trimmed by 2 bases and J by 7 bases, 8 bases remained unmatched. Germline loops: CDR1 MNHNS, CDR2 SASEGT. This CDR3 reads CASSEYQGAQYTQYF. The CDR3 DNA reads as TGTGCCAGCAGTGAATATCAGGGGGCGCAATATACGCAGTATTTT.

This clone was detected a few times. The rearrangement links TRBV20-1 to TRBJ2-3; no clear D gene. The CDR3 loop spans 11 amino acids. Germline V gene data show CDR1 as DFQATT and CDR2 as SNEGSKA (reference sequence). V lost 1 base, J lost 6 bases, and 5 bases lay in between. CDR3 DNA: TGCAGTGCTAGAGTCGTGGATACGCAGTATTTT. This sequence encodes CSARVVDTQYF.

The chain couples TRBV30 to TRBJ2-1; perhaps TRBD1 as D (6 bases). The germline CDR1 and CDR2 sequences are GTSNPN and SVGIG (reference sequence). The CDR3 contains 12 residues. DNA of the CDR3: TGTGCTGGACAGAGCTCCTACAATGAGCAGTTCTTC. Translated, it gives CAGQSSYNEQFF. The full variable domain, completed using reference TRBV30 and TRBJ2-1, is SQTIHQWPATLVQPVGSPLSLECTVEGTSNPNLYWYRQAAGRGLQLLFYSVGIGQISSEVPQNLSASRPQDRQFILSSKKLLLSDSGFYLCAGQSSYNEQFFGPGTRLTVL.

The chain is built from TRBV9 and TRBJ2-1, with a weak D call TRBD1 (5 bases). The CDR3 has 16 residues. Germline V gene sequence: CDR1 SGDLS, CDR2 YYNGEE. Between the trimmed V and J ends, which lost 3 bases and 2 bases, there was a span of 15 bases. CDR3 coding DNA: TGTGCCAGCAGCGGCGGTAGGTGGGGCGCCTACAATGAGCAGTTCTTC. Amino acid sequence: CASSGGRWGAYNEQFF.

J is TRBJ2-5 and V is TRBV7-9, with 7 bases fitting TRBD1. The CDR3 is made up of 17 amino acids. The ends lost 4 bases at V and 1 base at J; junction bases unmatched: 12. Per the germline V gene, CDR1 is SEHNR and CDR2 is FQNEAQ (reference sequence). CDR3 in DNA: TGTGCCAGCAGCTCCAACAGGGGCCAACTAATCCAAGAGACCCAGTACTTC. It specifies CASSSNRGQLIQETQYF.